These 19 T cell receptor beta chains originate from one sample sequenced in a study of OX40 agonist ivuxolimab in advanced cancers. Some clones are missing from TCRdb's copy, which holds only in-frame ones; the method was immunoSEQ multiplex PCR. The sample has around 11,000 clones; over 60% are singletons. The source material was CD4+ or CD8+ T cells sorted from blood, sampled in a trial of the OX40 agonist ivuxolimab. These receptors were taken from an adult with an advanced solid tumor such as melanoma, head and neck, liver or kidney cancer.

Of note for this clone: Mismatch with germline at one junction end may stem from a read error. This chain joins TRBV7-9 and TRBJ2-4, with 7 positions matching TRBD1. CDR3 length equals 16 residues. Germline CDR1 and CDR2: SEHNR and FQNEAQ (reference sequence). For the CDR3, the DNA is TGCGCCAGCAGCCTACTGACCGGGACAGTCAAAAACATTCAGTACTTC. It yields the protein CASSLLTGTVKNIQYF.

The V and J genes are TRBV28 and TRBJ2-7; 11 positions agree with TRBD2. Germline trimming cut 2 bases from V and 0 bases from J; bases unmatched to any gene: 3. Germline V gives CDR1 MDHEN, CDR2 SYDVKM. CDR3 length: 16 amino acids. The CDR3 DNA reads as TGTGCCAGCAGTTTAACTACTAGCGGGAGCTCCTACGAGCAGTACTTC. It specifies CASSLTTSGSSYEQYF.

The chain carries TRBV6-1 and TRBJ2-5; no definite D call. The closer fit of TRBJ2-7 to the DNA end suggests the J call may be wrong. Germline V gene sequence: CDR1 MNHNS, CDR2 SASEGT. The CDR3 contains 11 residues. The CDR3 coding sequence is TGTGCCAGCAGTTACCCGGACGAGCAGTACTTC. The encoded protein is CASSYPDEQYF.

This clone turned up a few times. The gene calls are TRBV4-3 and TRBJ2-1; 7 bases are shared with TRBD1. CDR3 size: 16 residues. Germline V CDR1 and CDR2: LGHNA, YSLEER. Trimming removed 0 bases from V and 3 bases from J; junction bases left unmatched: 5. The CDR3 sequence: CASSQDVQGDYNEQFF. The DNA for the CDR3 is TGCGCCAGCAGCCAAGATGTCCAGGGGGACTACAATGAGCAGTTCTTC.

The CDR3: CASSNGTALSGANVLTF. The DNA for the CDR3 is TGCGCCAGCAGCAACGGGACAGCGCTCTCTGGGGCCAACGTCCTGACTTTC. The chain recombines TRBV4-1 with TRBJ2-6; 7 bases line up with TRBD1. J gave up 0 bases and V 5 bases, and 7 bases lay outside the gene matches. CDR3 length: 17 amino acids. Germline values: CDR1 MGHRA, CDR2 YSYEKL.

The chain combines TRBV19 with TRBJ1-2, with D tentatively TRBD1 (5 bases). The CDR3 sequence is 12 residues long. In germline, CDR1 is LNHDA, CDR2 SQIVND (reference sequence). V was pared by 10 bases and J by 4 bases, with 13 bases between. In DNA, the CDR3 is TGTGCCACCTGGGGGAGTAGCTATGGCTACACCTTC. Translation gives CATWGSSYGYTF.

This CDR3 is CASFPGTDTYEQYF. The CDR3 DNA reads TGCGCCAGCTTCCCCGGGACGGATACCTACGAGCAGTACTTC. The chain is built from TRBV5-1 and TRBJ2-7; D is perhaps TRBD1 or TRBD2 (5 bases each). The CDR3 is made up of 14 amino acids. Between the trimmed V and J ends, which lost 7 bases and 2 bases, there was a span of 16 bases. Germline V CDR1 and CDR2: SGHRS, YFSETQ.

The chain carries TRBV27 and TRBJ2-7; 15 positions agree with TRBD2. V trimming: 3 bases; J trimming: 6 bases; junction bases outside the gene matches: 9. The CDR3 has 17 residues. CDR1 MNHEY and CDR2 SMNVEV come from the germline V gene (reference sequence). CDR3 protein: CASSFGLAGGPSVEQYF. CDR3 coding DNA: TGTGCCAGCAGTTTCGGACTAGCGGGAGGGCCCTCTGTCGAGCAGTACTTC.

The V call is TRBV6-1, the J call TRBJ2-4; D may correspond to TRBD1 or TRBD2 (5 bases each). Germline lookup yields CDR1 MNHNS and CDR2 SASEGT. V lost 2 bases and J lost 0, with 11 bases in between. This CDR3 has 16 residues. The CDR3 loop is CASSESAGGAKNIQYF. CDR3 coding DNA: TGTGCCAGCAGTGAAAGCGCTGGGGGAGCCAAAAACATTCAGTACTTC.

This clone was observed a single time. J is TRBJ2-1 and V is TRBV5-6; TRBD2 might be the D (6 bases). Trimming took off 3 bases at V and 5 bases at J, with 18 bases between the two ends. Germline values: CDR1 SGHDT, CDR2 YYEEEE. The CDR3 loop spans 16 amino acids. In DNA, the CDR3 is TGTGCCAGCAGCTCATCGCCGACTAGGTTCGACAATGAGCAGTTCTTC. It specifies CASSSSPTRFDNEQFF.

The rearrangement links TRBV6-8 to TRBJ1-5, with D hard to call. V gave up 8 bases and J gave up 6 bases, with 17 bases separating them. Germline-derived CDR1 and CDR2 are MNHGY and SAAAGT. The length of the CDR3 is 14 residues. The DNA for the CDR3 is TGTGCCAGCGCCCCCCGGGTTTCGGGTCAGCCCCAGCATTTT. The encoded protein is CASAPRVSGQPQHF.

The V gene is TRBV11-1, the J gene TRBJ2-3; D uncertain. From germline, CDR1 is SGHAT and CDR2 FQDESV (reference sequence). V lost 5 bases, J lost 2 bases, and 14 bases lay in between. This CDR3 region has 15 residues. The CDR3 region has the DNA TGTGCCAGCAGCACGATAGCATCCTACACAGATACGCAGTATTTT. It yields the protein CASSTIASYTDTQYF.

The chain is built from TRBV19 and TRBJ2-7; D possibly corresponds to TRBD2 (7 bases). Per germline, CDR1 LNHDA and CDR2 SQIVND (reference sequence). The CDR3 is 15 amino acids. With 7 bases removed from V and 4 bases from J, the gap between germline ends came to 20 bases. CDR3 DNA: TGTGCCAGTAAAGGGGGGGACTGGGAATCGTACGAGCAGTACTTC. Amino acid sequence: CASKGGDWESYEQYF.

The chain employs TRBV6-5 and TRBJ2-7; no clear D. CDR3 size: 13 residues. V lost 4 bases to trimming and J lost 1 base, with 8 bases between them. CDR1 MNHEY and CDR2 SVGAGI come from the germline V gene. The CDR3 spells CASSSMPSYEQYF. DNA for the CDR3: TGTGCCAGCAGTTCTATGCCTTCCTACGAGCAGTACTTC.

This chain uses TRBV2 with TRBJ2-4; D unclear. CDR1 is SNHLY and CDR2 is FYNNEI in the germline V gene. This CDR3 spans 14 amino acids. V was pared by 1 base and J by 0 bases, with 4 bases between. The chain's CDR3 is CASSEVIAKNIQYF. The DNA of the CDR3 is TGTGCCAGCAGTGAAGTTATAGCCAAAAACATTCAGTACTTC.

The count of this clone is one. The V call is TRBV6-6, the J call TRBJ2-1; D gene ambiguous. V was shortened by 6 bases and J by 3 bases, with 18 bases between the two germline ends. This CDR3 spans 16 amino acids. Germline loops: CDR1 MNHNY, CDR2 SVGAGI (reference sequence). CDR3 sequence (DNA): TGTGCCAGCAGATACAACCACCTGAACGTCTACAATGAGCAGTTCTTC. It codes for CASRYNHLNVYNEQFF.

The V and J genes are TRBV9 and TRBJ2-1; tentatively, D is TRBD2 (6 bases). Per the germline V gene, CDR1 is SGDLS and CDR2 is YYNGEE. This CDR3 region has 15 residues. V lost 0 bases, J lost 2 bases, and 9 bases lay in between. The CDR3 sequence: CASSVGTGAYNEQFF. CDR3 DNA: TGTGCCAGCAGCGTAGGTACGGGGGCCTACAATGAGCAGTTCTTC.

DNA for the CDR3: TGTGCCAGCAGCCAGCCGACTAGCGGGAGATACGAGCAGTACTTC. Residues: CASSQPTSGRYEQYF. The gene calls are TRBV7-2 and TRBJ2-7, with 12 bases aligning to TRBD2. There are 15 residues in the CDR3. V was clipped by 5 bases and J by 4 bases; unmatched bases: 6. Germline V gene lookup returns CDR1 SGHTA and CDR2 FQGNSA.

This chain joins TRBV4-2 and TRBJ2-3; D is possibly TRBD1 (6 bases). CDR1 LGHNA and CDR2 YNFKEQ come from the germline V gene. V shed 4 bases and J shed 3 bases, with 14 bases lying between them. The CDR3 length is 15 residues. The CDR3 nucleotides are TGTGCCAGCAGCCCGACCCTGACAGGAACAGATACGCAGTATTTT. This sequence encodes CASSPTLTGTDTQYF.